The clone carrying this T cell receptor beta chain has just a few counts. No antigen is known for it. The sample is drawn from a study of T-cell memory formation after mild COVID-19. Study-level findings and limits: Cross-reactive memory seemingly joined, as some responding clones were found in pre-infection memory. Contracting CD4+ clones sat mainly in CM and EM; CD8+ in EMRA. Whether day 37 second-wave clones are SARS-CoV-2-specific was not confirmed.

V gave up 5 bases and J gave up 3 bases, with 11 bases separating them. Germline CDR1 and CDR2: MNHEY and SVGEGT. The CDR3 is made up of 13 amino acids. From 5'RACE with constant-segment primers came TCR alpha and TCR beta cDNA libraries that carried sample barcodes and UMIs. TCRdb reanalysed the 5' RACE reads using MiXCR and keeps one entry per CDR3 protein. Among approximately 300,000 distinct CDR3 sequences listed, 15% were seen once. V usage is TRBV6-2 or TRBV6-3 and J usage is TRBJ2-7; the D gene is possibly TRBD2 (6 bases). The source of this sequence is a man aged 18 to 30 who had mild COVID-19 (a few samples of this study predate the infection). Cell type and time point are not known. Sequenced material: PBMCs or a T cell subset sorted from them (not recorded which). CDR3 sequence: CASSPNGGYEQYF. The CDR3 DNA reads as TGTGCCAGCAGTCCTAACGGGGGCTACGAGCAGTACTTC.